Presented here are 26 T cell receptor beta chains from one specimen sequenced in a study of blood T cell repertoires in COVID-19 (dated by TCRdb to 2018 to 2021). Libraries came from the immunoSEQ multiplex PCR assay. The immuneACCESS repertoire file appears here via TCRdb, limited to in-frame rearrangements. These files lack a portion of the clones; in checked studies, under half of the deficit traces to unresolved V genes, and the cause of the others is not known. A total of fewer than 250,000 clones appear in this sample, approximately 90% of them only once. Of the sample, just over 2.5% falls within the top ten clones. The sample was PBMCs or T cells enriched from blood (not recorded which). These receptors were taken from a woman aged 25 to 45 with acute COVID-19.

This rearrangement joins TRBV6-5 to TRBJ1-3; TRBD1 matches at 7 bases. The germline gives CDR1 MNHEY, CDR2 SVGAGI. V shed 4 bases, J shed 4 bases, and the junction held 10 bases outside the gene matches. The CDR3 length is 16 residues. The CDR3 here is CASSSLTGKLGNTIYF. The CDR3 nucleotides are TGTGCCAGCAGTTCTTTGACAGGGAAGCTAGGAAACACCATATATTTT.

The chain joins TRBV3-1 (or the pseudogene TRBV3-2) to TRBJ1-1; TRBD1 agrees at 8 bases. The CDR3 is made up of 14 amino acids. The trim removed 1 base at V and 4 bases at J, leaving 2 bases unmatched. Germline CDR1 reads LGHDT; CDR2 reads YNNKEL (reference sequence). The CDR3 nucleotides read TGTGCCAGCAGCCAAGGGGACAGGCCCACTGAAGCTTTCTTT. Its protein is CASSQGDRPTEAFF.

The CDR3 DNA reads as TGCGCCAGCAGTGAGGTCGGGACAGTTAATGAAAAACTGTTTTTT. It specifies CASSEVGTVNEKLFF. The chain employs TRBV10-2 and TRBJ1-4, with TRBD1 matching 7 bases. The CDR3 covers 15 residues. Germline V gene sequence: CDR1 WSHSY, CDR2 SAAADI. V lost 2 bases, J lost 4 bases, and 4 bases stayed unmatched.

The J gene is TRBJ1-2, the V gene TRBV6-5, with D perhaps TRBD1 (5 bases). The CDR3 spans 13 residues. CDR1 MNHEY and CDR2 SVGAGI come from the germline V gene. Trimming stripped 7 bases from V and 0 bases from J, with 9 bases between. CDR3 DNA: TGTGCCAGCAAAACAGGAACTAACTATGGCTACACCTTC. This translates into CASKTGTNYGYTF.

As concerns this clone: This specimen includes other DNA sequences encoding the same CDR3. The CDR3 loop is CASSYSSGGYEQYF. The CDR3 coding sequence is TGTGCCAGCAGTTACTCGTCCGGGGGCTACGAGCAGTACTTC. This chain links TRBV6-5 with TRBJ2-7; the D gene is possibly TRBD2 (6 bases). This CDR3 spans 14 amino acids. Trimming shortened V by 0 bases and J by 3 bases, and 9 bases separated the two germline ends. Germline V CDR1 and CDR2: MNHEY, SVGAGI.

This clone was seen a single time. The chain uses TRBV7-8 and TRBJ1-1; the D is unclear. Germline CDR1 and CDR2: SGHVS and FQNEAQ. The CDR3 consists of 14 residues. Trimming removed 1 base at V and 4 bases at J, with 10 bases between. The DNA for the CDR3 is TGTGCCAGCAGCTTAGAGAGAGAGGGCACTGAAGCTTTCTTT. It specifies CASSLEREGTEAFF.

V usage is TRBV15 and J usage is TRBJ1-5; 7 bases fit TRBD1. Trimming removed 3 bases from V and 0 bases from J; junction bases left unmatched: 5. The CDR3 covers 16 residues. In germline, CDR1 is LNHNV, CDR2 YYDKDF (reference sequence). The CDR3 loop reads CATSSGQAYSNQPQHF. Here the CDR3 DNA reads TGTGCCACCAGCAGTGGACAGGCGTATAGCAATCAGCCCCAGCATTTT.

This clone was found once. The chain links TRBV5-1 to TRBJ1-3; D is possibly TRBD1 (5 bases). V lost 2 bases and J 1 base, leaving 19 bases between the germline ends. The CDR3 loop spans 18 amino acids. Germline V gene lookup returns CDR1 SGHRS and CDR2 YFSETQ. The CDR3 loop reads CASSLLPSRVLSGNTIYF. Here the CDR3 DNA reads TGCGCCAGCAGCTTACTACCCAGCAGGGTGCTTTCTGGAAACACCATATATTTT.

This clone was observed a single time. Here the CDR3 reads CATAGLAGGHEQFF. CDR3 sequence (DNA): TGTGCCACCGCGGGACTAGCGGGGGGGCATGAGCAGTTCTTC. This rearrangement joins TRBV7-8 to TRBJ2-1; 16 bases are a match to TRBD2. The ends lost 10 bases at V and 8 bases at J; junction bases unmatched: 5. There are 14 residues in the CDR3. CDR1 is SGHVS and CDR2 is FQNEAQ in the germline V gene.

The chain is built from TRBV19 and TRBJ2-4; 8 bases agree with TRBD1. V lost 3 bases and J lost 8; bases outside the gene matches: 9. The germline V gene encodes CDR1 LNHDA and CDR2 SQIVND (reference sequence). The CDR3 length is 15 residues. The CDR3 DNA follows: TGTGCCAGTAGTATGGACAGGGAGATACGGGACATTCAGTACTTC. This gives the protein CASSMDREIRDIQYF.

The chain couples TRBV6-5 to TRBJ2-7, with 8 bases fitting TRBD1. V dropped 6 bases and J dropped 6; count of bases not matched to a gene: 4. CDR3 length equals 12 residues. Germline CDR1 MNHEY, CDR2 SVGAGI. The CDR3 protein is CASRSTGGEQYF. Here the CDR3 DNA reads TGTGCCAGCAGGTCAACAGGGGGCGAGCAGTACTTC.

The chain recombines TRBV6-5 with TRBJ2-7; 7 nucleotides agree with TRBD1. Germline V gene sequence: CDR1 MNHEY, CDR2 SVGAGI. CDR3 length equals 12 residues. V was clipped by 6 bases and J by 2 bases; unmatched bases: 1. DNA of the CDR3: TGTGCCAGCAGGGGGACAGCCTACGAGCAGTACTTC. As protein: CASRGTAYEQYF.

The chain recombines TRBV4-2 with TRBJ2-5, with a weak D call TRBD2 (6 bases). V lost 2 bases and J 1 base, leaving 17 bases between the germline ends. Germline loops: CDR1 LGHNA, CDR2 YNFKEQ. CDR3 length: 17 residues. CDR3 nucleotides: TGTGCCAGCAGCCAATACCCCGGGGACTCAGTCCAAGAGACCCAGTACTTC. Translating it yields CASSQYPGDSVQETQYF.

The CDR3 is CASSPHDSFTGYTF. The CDR3 bases are TGTGCCAGCAGTCCCCATGACAGCTTCACCGGCTACACCTTC. V and J are TRBV6-5 and TRBJ1-2, with a weak D call TRBD1 (5 bases). V dropped 5 bases and J dropped 8 bases, with 18 bases sitting between them. This CDR3 region has 14 residues. Germline CDR1 is MNHEY and CDR2 is SVGAGI.

The chain employs TRBV4-3 and TRBJ2-7, with 7 bases identical to TRBD1. The CDR3 covers 15 residues. Germline CDR1 reads LGHNA; CDR2 reads YSLEER. The J segment lost 0 bases and the V segment lost 4 bases, leaving 6 bases of the junction unmatched. DNA for the CDR3: TGCGCCAGCAGCCTGCTCCGGGACAGCTCCTACGAGCAGTACTTC. It codes for CASSLLRDSSYEQYF.

The J gene is TRBJ2-7, the V gene TRBV30; D is uncertain. Trimming took 2 bases from V and 4 from J, leaving 3 bases between them. Germline V gene data show CDR1 as GTSNPN and CDR2 as SVGIG (reference sequence). CDR3 size: 10 residues. The CDR3, as DNA: TGTGCCTGGAGTTCATACGAGCAGTACTTC. Translated: CAWSSYEQYF.

The chain couples TRBV10-3 to TRBJ1-5, with TRBD1 identical over 8 bases. After removal of 4 bases from V and 4 bases from J, the junction contained 3 bases not matched to a gene. Germline V gives CDR1 ENHRY, CDR2 SYGVKD. CDR3 length: 14 amino acids. The CDR3 sequence: CAISAQGANQPQHF. In nucleotides, the CDR3 is TGTGCCATCAGTGCTCAGGGGGCGAATCAGCCCCAGCATTTT.

V and J are TRBV6-5 and TRBJ1-2; D is perhaps TRBD1 (5 bases). This CDR3 region has 10 residues. Germline V gene lookup returns CDR1 MNHEY and CDR2 SVGAGI. Trimming stripped 6 bases from V and 7 bases from J, with 6 bases between. CDR3 residues: CASRTVGYTF. CDR3 coding DNA: TGTGCCAGCAGGACAGTTGGCTACACCTTC.

The V and J genes are TRBV7-8 and TRBJ1-1; D is undetermined. Germline V gene lookup returns CDR1 SGHVS and CDR2 FQNEAQ. The CDR3 has 13 residues. V gave up 5 bases and J gave up 4 bases, with 11 bases separating them. CDR3 loop: CASSKSGGTEAFF. CDR3 DNA sequence: TGTGCCAGCAGCAAATCGGGTGGCACTGAAGCTTTCTTT. Full variable domain (outside the CDR3, taken from reference TRBV7-8 and TRBJ1-1): GAGVSQSPRYKVAKRGQDVALRCDPISGHVSLFWYQQALGQGPEFLTYFQNEAQLDKSGLPSDRFFAERPEGSVSTLKIQRTQQEDSAVYLCASSKSGGTEAFFGQGTRLTVV.

V and J are TRBV5-6 and TRBJ1-5; tentative D call: TRBD1 (5 bases). The CDR3 extends over 13 amino acids. Trimming cost V 2 bases and J 6 bases, with 9 bases left between them. Germline V CDR1 and CDR2: SGHDT, YYEEEE. The CDR3 DNA reads TGTGCCAGCAGCTTTCAGGGAGGTCAGCCCCAGCATTTT. As protein: CASSFQGGQPQHF.

The chain uses TRBV5-4 and TRBJ2-3; the match to TRBD2 covers 9 bases. Germline V gives CDR1 SGHNT, CDR2 YYREEE (reference sequence). V was clipped by 0 bases and J by 1 base; unmatched bases: 3. The CDR3 runs to 16 residues. The CDR3 region has the DNA TGTGCCAGCAGCTTGGCTCAGCGGGGGGGCACAGATACGCAGTATTTT. This sequence encodes CASSLAQRGGTDTQYF. The full variable domain, its missing parts supplied by reference TRBV5-4 and TRBJ2-3, is ETGVTQSPTHLIKTRGQQVTLRCSSQSGHNTVSWYQQALGQGPQFIFQYYREEENGRGNFPPRFSGLQFPNYSSELNVNALELDDSALYLCASSLAQRGGTDTQYFGPGTRLTVL.

This clone showed up just once. V usage is TRBV3-1 (or the pseudogene TRBV3-2) and J usage is TRBJ2-5; weak D call: TRBD2 (5 bases). V was trimmed by 6 bases and J by 5 bases, leaving 10 bases between them. Germline V lookup: CDR1 LGHDT, CDR2 YNNKEL (reference sequence). The CDR3 runs to 12 residues. The DNA of the CDR3 is TGTGCCAGCAGTAAAGGAGGCGAGACCCAGTACTTC. Amino acids: CASSKGGETQYF.

In its sample, this clone was seen once. A junction boundary mismatches the germline segment, possibly from a read error. V and J are TRBV2 and TRBJ2-5; 10 nucleotides line up with TRBD2. Per the germline V gene, CDR1 is SNHLY and CDR2 is FYNNEI. The CDR3 extends over 12 amino acids. This chain's CDR3 is CASSQQRGGRDF. For the CDR3, the DNA is TGTGCCAGCAGCCAACAGCGGGGGGGCCGGGACTTC.

V and J are TRBV10-3 and TRBJ1-1; possible D gene TRBD1, 5 bases. With 3 bases removed from V and 6 bases from J, the gap between germline ends came to 8 bases. The CDR3 totals 12 residues. In germline, CDR1 is ENHRY, CDR2 SYGVKD. This chain's CDR3 is CAISDRAPEAFF. The CDR3 DNA reads as TGTGCCATCAGTGACAGGGCGCCTGAAGCTTTCTTT.

This clone was detected only once. J is TRBJ2-7 and V is TRBV5-6, with D unresolved. CDR3 length: 15 amino acids. The V gene lost 6 bases and the J gene lost 1 base, with 17 bases spanning the gap. The V gene's germline CDR1 is SGHDT and CDR2 YYEEEE. CDR3 in DNA: TGTGCCAGCACCCACGTCTCTGTCCGGTCCTACGAGCAGTACTTC. This sequence encodes CASTHVSVRSYEQYF.

The gene calls are TRBV30 and TRBJ1-1; D is possibly TRBD1 (6 bases). V shed 1 base and J shed 7 bases, with 19 bases lying between them. The V gene's germline CDR1 is GTSNPN and CDR2 SVGIG (reference sequence). This CDR3 is 15 amino acids long. The CDR3 spells CAWSARVGGQVEAFF. CDR3 DNA sequence: TGTGCCTGGAGTGCGAGGGTCGGGGGGCAGGTTGAAGCTTTCTTT.